The 17 T cell receptor beta chains presented below share a single source sample, sequenced in a study of post-analysis software for immune sequencing data. General observations from the study: Roughly 5 TRBV segments (TRBV5-6, TRBV5-1 and TRBV20-1 among them) occurred more frequently in patients than in controls.

The TCR beta cDNA libraries contained unique molecular identifiers. TCRdb re-called the PCR reads with MiXCR, one entry per CDR3 protein. The sample lists hundreds of thousands of distinct CDR3 sequences; roughly 45% were seen once. Their target antigens are unknown. The sample taken for sequencing was blood. The source of these receptors is a girl aged 10-17 years with multiple sclerosis.

With regard to this clonotype: This is likely a read error, given that the CDR3 carries no conserved phenylalanine or tryptophan at its end. V and J are TRBV12-3 or TRBV12-4 and TRBJ1-1; D uncertain. The germline V and J ends were trimmed by 4 bases and 1 base, with 7 bases remaining between them. The CDR3 is 13 amino acids. The CDR3 region is CASSSEWNTEAFS. DNA of the CDR3: TGTGCCAGCAGTTCCGAATGGAACACTGAAGCTTTCTCT.

The chain has TRBV6-6 and TRBJ2-7; tentatively, D is TRBD1 (5 bases). V lost 2 bases and J lost 3, with 14 bases in between. This CDR3 region has 15 residues. Germline values: CDR1 MNHNY, CDR2 SVGAGI (reference sequence). The CDR3 loop reads CASSYPQGNNYEQYF. The CDR3 DNA reads TGTGCCAGCAGTTACCCCCAGGGTAACAACTACGAGCAGTACTTC.

V usage is TRBV6-6 and J usage is TRBJ1-2; the match to TRBD1 covers 7 bases. The CDR3 contains 14 residues. After removal of 6 bases from V and 1 base from J, the junction contained 5 bases not matched to a gene. Germline assignment: CDR1 MNHNY and CDR2 SVGAGI (reference sequence). In DNA, the CDR3 is TGTGCCAGCAGGCCGGGACAGCTTAACTATGGCTACACCTTC. Its protein is CASRPGQLNYGYTF.

The V and J genes are TRBV7-2 and TRBJ1-5, with TRBD1 matching over 7 bases. CDR3 size: 16 residues. V shed 5 bases, J shed 2 bases, and the junction held 9 bases outside the gene matches. Looked up from germline, CDR1 is SGHTA and CDR2 is FQGNSA. The CDR3 DNA follows: TGTGCCAGCAGCACTAGGGGGCGGATCGGCAATCAGCCCCAGCATTTT. This encodes CASSTRGRIGNQPQHF.

V gene TRBV5-1 combines with J gene TRBJ1-1; D gene unclear. The CDR3 covers 15 residues. The V end lost 1 base, the J end lost 2 bases, and 12 bases lay between the germline ends. From germline, CDR1 is SGHRS and CDR2 YFSETQ. CDR3: CASSLTLGGNTEAFF. In nucleotides, the CDR3 is TGCGCCAGCAGCTTGACTTTGGGTGGAAACACTGAAGCTTTCTTT. Together with reference TRBV5-1 and TRBJ1-1, the CDR3 gives the full variable domain: KAGVTQTPRYLIKTRGQQVTLSCSPISGHRSVSWYQQTPGQGLQFLFEYFSETQRNKGNFPGRFSGRQFSNSRSEMNVSTLELGDSALYLCASSLTLGGNTEAFFGQGTRLTVV.

This chain connects TRBV9 to TRBJ2-6, with 7 bases matching TRBD1. From germline, CDR1 is SGDLS and CDR2 YYNGEE. CDR3 length equals 20 residues. V shed 0 bases and J 2 bases; nucleotides not matched to a gene: 14. Written as DNA, the CDR3 is TGTGCCAGCAGCGTAGCTGGGGTTCTGACAGGGACGCCTGGGGCCAACGTCCTGACTTTC. This codes for CASSVAGVLTGTPGANVLTF.

The CDR3 protein is CAISESGTLRTGDQHGYTF. The CDR3 DNA is TGTGCCATCAGTGAGTCAGGGACCCTAAGGACAGGGGACCAACATGGCTACACCTTC. The V and J genes are TRBV10-3 and TRBJ1-2, with 9 positions matching TRBD1. V was clipped by 0 bases and J by 6 bases; unmatched bases: 17. CDR1 is ENHRY and CDR2 is SYGVKD in the germline V gene. The CDR3 runs 19 residues.

J is TRBJ2-7 and V is TRBV5-1, with D hard to call. CDR3 length: 13 residues. The germline V gene has CDR1 SGHRS and CDR2 YFSETQ. Trimming left V 4 bases short and J 3 bases short, with 11 bases between. This CDR3 reads CASSLPTDYEQYF. As DNA, the CDR3 is TGCGCCAGCAGCCTACCGACGGACTACGAGCAGTACTTC.

Only a few counts were recorded for this clonotype. V usage is TRBV12-3 or TRBV12-4 and J usage is TRBJ1-2; unclear D gene. There are 13 residues in the CDR3. Trimming left V 0 bases short and J 7 bases short, with 9 bases between. CDR3 nucleotide sequence: TGTGCCAGCAGTTTAGCGGTTGGGTTTGGCTACACCTTC. Translation gives CASSLAVGFGYTF.

The table lists this clonotype with a few counts. CDR3 region: CASSRDPGLASYNEQFF. DNA for the CDR3: TGTGCCAGCAGCCGAGATCCGGGACTAGCTTCCTACAATGAGCAGTTCTTC. This chain joins TRBV7-2 and TRBJ2-1; 9 bases are shared with TRBD2. V lost 5 bases, J lost 1 base, and 9 bases stayed unmatched. CDR1 and CDR2 (germline): SGHTA, FQGNSA. This CDR3 spans 17 amino acids.

Details on this clonotype: Given a much more abundant clone one base away, this may be a read error. The V call is TRBV20-1, the J call TRBJ2-5; no clear D gene. Between the trimmed V and J ends, which lost 3 bases and 7 bases, there was a span of 9 bases. The CDR3 is 11 residues long. CDR1 is DFQATT and CDR2 is SNEGSKA in the germline V gene (reference sequence). The CDR3 DNA sequence: TGCAGTGCTAGCCCCGTGGGGACCCAGTACTTC. It translates to CSASPVGTQYF.

This clonotype was picked up a small number of times. This chain links TRBV4-1 with TRBJ2-5, with D possibly TRBD1 on 6 matching bases. Trimming pared 1 base from V and 1 base from J, leaving 10 bases between. The CDR3 consists of 15 residues. Germline CDR1 and CDR2: MGHRA and YSYEKL. CDR3 in DNA: TGCGCCAGCAGCCAAGTAACACAGGGCCAAGAGACCCAGTACTTC. It yields the protein CASSQVTQGQETQYF.

This chain joins TRBV4-1 and TRBJ2-3; 8 nucleotides line up with TRBD1. CDR3 length: 18 amino acids. Germline CDR1 and CDR2: MGHRA and YSYEKL. V lost 0 bases to trimming and J lost 1 base; unmatched junction nucleotides: 9. CDR3 in DNA: TGCGCCAGCAGCCAAGATACTTGGCCAGGGGGCCGCACAGATACGCAGTATTTT. The encoded protein is CASSQDTWPGGRTDTQYF.

This clonotype was counted ten times or more. V is TRBV20-1 and J is TRBJ2-1; tentatively, D is TRBD1 (5 bases). Germline V gene sequence: CDR1 DFQATT, CDR2 SNEGSKA (reference sequence). The V end was cut by 3 bases, the J end by 8 bases, with 8 bases between. CDR3 length: 11 residues. The CDR3, as DNA: TGCAGTGCTAGTGAAGGGGATGAGCAGTTCTTC. Amino acid sequence: CSASEGDEQFF.

This clonotype was counted a few times. The chain carries TRBV7-9 and TRBJ1-1; unclear D gene. V lost 1 base, J lost 3 bases, and 18 bases lay in between. Germline CDR1 and CDR2: SEHNR and FQNEAQ (reference sequence). This CDR3 has 17 amino acids. CDR3 sequence reads: CASSLVIDTGVYTEAFF. CDR3 bases: TGTGCCAGCAGCTTAGTTATAGACACCGGTGTGTACACTGAAGCTTTCTTT. Looking up the rest from reference TRBV7-9 and TRBJ1-1 gives the full variable domain: DTGVSQNPRHKITKRGQNVTFRCDPISEHNRLYWYRQTLGQGPEFLTYFQNEAQLEKSRLLSDRFSAERPKGSFSTLEIQRTEQGDSAMYLCASSLVIDTGVYTEAFFGQGTRLTVV.

V gene TRBV3-1 combines with J gene TRBJ2-1, with 8 positions matching TRBD2. The CDR3 has 13 residues. Germline V gives CDR1 LGHDT, CDR2 YNNKEL (reference sequence). V lost 6 bases and J lost 12; bases outside the gene matches: 10. CDR3 bases: TGTGCCAGCAGTCCCGGGACTAGAGTTGGGCAGTTCTTC. It encodes CASSPGTRVGQFF.

In this sample, this clonotype turned up a few times. J is TRBJ2-7 and V is TRBV20-1; a possible D gene is TRBD1 (5 bases). Trimming left V 6 bases short and J 1 base short, with 13 bases between. Germline CDR1 DFQATT, CDR2 SNEGSKA (reference sequence). The CDR3 has 13 amino acids. The CDR3 sequence is CSALVTASYEQYF. The CDR3 nucleotides are TGCAGTGCCTTGGTGACAGCTTCCTACGAGCAGTACTTC.